The clone carrying this TCR beta chain turned up a few times. Its antigen is not known. This sample is drawn from a study of early T cells in non-severe SARS-CoV-2 infection. About the research overall: The chains were unpaired, and the sequenced material was bulk RNA from unsorted whole blood.

Germline loops: CDR1 SQVTM, CDR2 ANQGSEA. The CDR3 consists of 13 residues. Trimming stripped 3 bases from V and 0 bases from J, with 7 bases between. cDNA molecules, individually, were tagged with unique molecular identifiers. TCRdb reprocessed the 5' RACE reads with MiXCR, giving one entry per CDR3 protein. The repertoire holds about 69,000 distinct CDR3 sequences, about 9% seen once, with 5.9% in the top ten. Study-wide findings and caveats: The matching step, a VDJdb search, favored anti-spike CD8 responses and missed private and CD4 specificities.

Source material: whole blood. The clonotype comes from an adult who was a healthcare worker with PCR-confirmed SARS-CoV-2 infection or an uninfected control (not recorded which). The chain joins TRBV29-1 to TRBJ2-3; D remains ambiguous. DNA for the CDR3: TGCAGCGTTGATTCTCAAAGCACAGATACGCAGTATTTT. This codes for CSVDSQSTDTQYF.